A single sample gave rise to the 8 T cell receptor beta chains below, sequenced in a study of identical twins. MiXCR, applied by TCRdb to the 5' RACE reads, yields one record per CDR3 protein. The sample has about 890,000 distinct CDR3 sequences, roughly an eighth seen once. The same data also went into a second study, on yellow fever vaccine responses in identical twins.

The sequenced sample consisted of PBMCs. All receptors come from a woman younger than 30 in good health.

The chain is built from TRBV12-3 or TRBV12-4 and TRBJ2-2; 16 bases align to TRBD2. The junction had 9 bases not matched to a gene; V was cut back by 6 bases and J by 5 bases. The CDR3 is made up of 18 amino acids. CDR3 in amino acids: CASRHGTSGGARTGELFF. The CDR3 nucleotides read TGTGCCAGCAGACACGGGACTAGCGGGGGGGCCCGGACCGGGGAGCTGTTTTTT.

Ten or more counts support this clonotype. One junction end does not reproduce the germline sequence, and a read error may be involved. V usage is TRBV5-1 and J usage is TRBJ2-7; possibly TRBD2 for D (5 bases). Germline assignment: CDR1 SGHRS and CDR2 YFSETQ. The CDR3 extends over 13 amino acids. The CDR3 DNA sequence: TGTGCCAGCAGTCCAACCGGGAACTACGAGCAGTACTTC. Protein product: CASSPTGNYEQYF.

The chain combines TRBV7-9 with TRBJ2-1, with TRBD2 matching over 11 bases. In germline, CDR1 is SEHNR, CDR2 FQNEAQ (reference sequence). The CDR3 runs to 16 residues. Losses at the gene ends were 2 bases for V and 7 bases for J; bases not matched to a gene: 7. CDR3 region: CASSLFGLAGGNEQFF. The CDR3, as DNA: TGTGCCAGCAGCTTATTTGGTCTAGCGGGAGGAAATGAGCAGTTCTTC.

This clonotype was observed many times. V usage is TRBV7-9 and J usage is TRBJ2-7; D gene unclear. V lost 5 bases and J lost 0, with 5 bases in between. Per germline, CDR1 SEHNR and CDR2 FQNEAQ (reference sequence). This CDR3 spans 12 amino acids. The CDR3 loop is CASSATSYEQYF. As DNA, the CDR3 is TGTGCCAGCAGCGCGACCTCCTACGAGCAGTACTTC.

This clonotype has more than one count but fewer than ten. The V and J genes are TRBV11-2 and TRBJ1-1; TRBD1 matches 9 bases. The CDR3 is 14 residues long. Trimming took 5 bases from V and 4 from J; bases not matched to a gene: 5. From germline, CDR1 is SGHAT and CDR2 FQNNGV. This chain's CDR3 is CASSVTGGTTEAFF. The CDR3 nucleotides read TGTGCCAGCAGCGTTACAGGGGGCACCACTGAAGCTTTCTTT.

In its sample, this clonotype was seen a few times. The chain joins TRBV6-1 to TRBJ1-2; D possibly corresponds to TRBD1 (6 bases). V lost 8 bases, J lost 2 bases, and 15 bases lay in between. CDR3 length equals 14 residues. Germline V gene data show CDR1 as MNHNS and CDR2 as SASEGT. This CDR3 is CASRGAFSNYGYTF. The CDR3 DNA sequence: TGTGCCAGCCGGGGGGCATTTTCAAACTATGGCTACACCTTC.

Only one count was recorded for this clonotype. V is TRBV4-1 and J is TRBJ2-1, with TRBD2 matching 11 bases. This CDR3 contains 16 residues. Losses at the gene ends were 3 bases for V and 7 bases for J; bases not matched to a gene: 8. The V gene's germline CDR1 is MGHRA and CDR2 YSYEKL. The CDR3, as DNA: TGCGCCAGCAGCCAGCGTGGCCTAGCGGGGGGAAATGAGCAGTTCTTC. As protein: CASSQRGLAGGNEQFF.

The chain couples TRBV5-1 to TRBJ2-2, with 10 bases aligning to TRBD2. Germline V gene data show CDR1 as SGHRS and CDR2 as YFSETQ. CDR3 size: 19 residues. V lost 3 bases to trimming and J lost 5 bases; unmatched junction nucleotides: 16. CDR3 DNA sequence: TGCGCCAGCAGCTGGAGCTCCCTGTGGAGCGGGAGGGGTACCGGGGAGCTGTTTTTT. Protein product: CASSWSSLWSGRGTGELFF. The complete variable domain, with remaining parts taken from reference TRBV5-1 and TRBJ2-2, reads KAGVTQTPRYLIKTRGQQVTLSCSPISGHRSVSWYQQTPGQGLQFLFEYFSETQRNKGNFPGRFSGRQFSNSRSEMNVSTLELGDSALYLCASSWSSLWSGRGTGELFFGEGSRLTVL.